The rows below give T cell receptor beta chains drawn from one sample of a study of somatic mutations in cytotoxic T cells in rheumatoid arthritis. The method was immunoSEQ multiplex PCR; TCRdb's version includes in-frame clones alone and lacks a portion of them. The table lists tens of thousands of clones, approximately 80% of them singletons. The sample consisted of CD8+ T cells sorted from blood. All receptors derive from a man aged 35-49 years in good health. The CDR3 runs from the conserved cysteine through the conserved F or W.

j_gene,v_gene,CDR3aa
TRBJ2-1,TRBV7-9,CASSLGTTGEQFF
TRBJ2-1,TRBV9,CASSPRDVLYNEQFF
TRBJ2-1,TRBV10-1,CASSEAGEANEQFF
TRBJ2-1,TRBV14,CASSTRTSGSSYNEQFF
TRBJ2-7,TRBV6-1,CASSVSPGQWSYEQYF
TRBJ2-1,TRBV19,CASSIRGQNEQFF
TRBJ2-7,TRBV28,CASIHGGRNYEQYF
TRBJ2-3,TRBV16,CASSQSPDRANTDTQYF
TRBJ1-1,TRBV9,CASSPGRNTEAFF
TRBJ1-1,TRBV6-5,CASSVKGGNTEAFF
TRBJ2-3,TRBV27,CASSDPNRDTQYF
NA,TRBV7-9,CASSSTVEGRTYEQYF
TRBJ2-1,TRBV7-9,CASSLFPQREGRDEQFF
TRBJ2-2,TRBV7-9,CASRLERPPPWEELFF
TRBJ2-7,TRBV27,CASSPEEGSSYEQYF
TRBJ2-5,TRBV30,CAWSRIAGLETQYF
TRBJ2-1,TRBV29-1,CSVRRGGEPNEQFF
TRBJ2-4,TRBV28,CASSRLDIQYF
TRBJ2-1,TRBV28,CASSFRDEQFF
TRBJ2-7,TRBV9,CASSVGDGNEQYF
TRBJ1-5,TRBV5-5,CASSLVGGPNQPQHF
TRBJ2-1,TRBV27,CASSPTGGRHNEQFF
TRBJ2-1,TRBV29-1,CSVEGIYNEQFF
TRBJ2-1,TRBV9,CASSVGTSGSYNEQFF
TRBJ2-7,TRBV7-6,CASSLGAGDFYEQYF
TRBJ2-7,TRBV7-9,CASSVSGRGIYEQYF
TRBJ2-4,TRBV7-9,CASAGAKNIQYF
TRBJ1-1,TRBV14,CASSQARHLTYNTEAFF
TRBJ2-7,TRBV29-1,CSALAGRYEQYF
TRBJ2-4,TRBV2,CASTTGNIQYF
TRBJ2-3,TRBV6-4,CASSEAGGSTDTQYF